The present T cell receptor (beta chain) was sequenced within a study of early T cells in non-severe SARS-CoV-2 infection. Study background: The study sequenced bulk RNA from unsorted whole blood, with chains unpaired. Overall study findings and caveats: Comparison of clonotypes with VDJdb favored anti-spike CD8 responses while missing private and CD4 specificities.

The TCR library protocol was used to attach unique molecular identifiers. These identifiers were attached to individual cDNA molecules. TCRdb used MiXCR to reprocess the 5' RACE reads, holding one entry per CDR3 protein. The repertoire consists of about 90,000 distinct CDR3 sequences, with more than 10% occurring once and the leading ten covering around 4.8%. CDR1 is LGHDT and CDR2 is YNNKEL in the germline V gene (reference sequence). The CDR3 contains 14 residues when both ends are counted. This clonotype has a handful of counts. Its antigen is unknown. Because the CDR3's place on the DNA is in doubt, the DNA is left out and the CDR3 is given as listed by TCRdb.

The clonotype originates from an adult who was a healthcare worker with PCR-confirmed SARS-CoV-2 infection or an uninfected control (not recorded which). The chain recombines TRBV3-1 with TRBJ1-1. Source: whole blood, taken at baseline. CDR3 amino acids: CASSQWGGGTEVFF.